This TCR beta chain was profiled in a study of shared clonotypes between healthy human individuals. V was shortened by 2 bases and J by 4 bases, with 12 bases between the two germline ends. Germline-derived CDR1 and CDR2 are MNHNY and SVGAGI (reference sequence). The CDR3 extends over 14 amino acids. Source study methods: Without quality scores, immunoSEQ junctional reads could not be filtered like full-length reads. TCRdb's copy holds only in-frame clones and misses some; the assay was immunoSEQ multiplex PCR. The V and J calls and clone size come from that table; D and trimming were worked out from the DNA. This sample has 2.5 million or so clones, with roughly 92% found just once.

The specimen sequenced was naive CD4+ T cells sorted from blood. Subset reported: CD45RA+ positively selected. The chain joins TRBV6-6 to TRBJ2-7; D gene ambiguous. The receptor comes from a man aged 18 to 29 in good health. CDR3 sequence: CASSYREDRYEQYF. The CDR3 nucleotides are TGTGCCAGCAGTTACAGGGAAGACCGGTACGAGCAGTACTTC.